The entry that follows covers one T cell receptor (beta chain) sequence. Its antigen is not identified. The data are from a study of cytomegalovirus exposure and HLA in healthy donors. Researchers ran the PCR with 60 Vbeta and 13 Jbeta primers. Produced via immunoSEQ multiplex PCR; TCRdb's table is partial and in-frame only. This sample has about 70,000 clones, with almost 80% found just once. This CDR3 is built from 15 residues. Germline lookup yields CDR1 MNHEY and CDR2 SVGAGI. After removal of 4 bases from V and 0 bases from J, the junction contained 3 bases not matched to a gene. Study-level points and caveats: In a later analysis, V- and J-gene trimming of beta chains associated with a DCLRE1C missense variant, replicated independently. Researchers had no immune exposure information except CMV serostatus available. Indistinguishable V segments such as TRBV6-2 and TRBV6-3 were excluded.

This clonotype was sampled from a girl under 18 in good health and CMV-seropositive. The sequencing sample was made of PBMCs. This chain links TRBV6-5 with TRBJ1-5; 7 nucleotides match TRBD1. The CDR3 region has the DNA TGTGCCAGCAGTTCCGACAGGGCTAGCAATCAGCCCCAGCATTTT. Protein product: CASSSDRASNQPQHF.